These T cell receptor beta chains were read from a single sample in a study of T cell responses to AZD1222 COVID-19 vaccine. Sequencing was performed with immunoSEQ multiplex PCR; in TCRdb, only in-frame clones are kept and a portion is missing. The table shows fewer than 120,000 clones, with 92% occurring only once. Material: peripheral blood, obtained on day 0 of AZD1222 vaccination. The source of these receptors is an adult in good health. The CDR3 runs from the conserved cysteine through the conserved F or W.

TRBV4-2	TRBJ1-5	CASSPQAGSDQPQHF
TRBV24-1	TRBJ1-2	CATSDLGQFYGYTF
TRBV30	TRBJ2-7	CAWSLDAGDDEQYF
TRBV5-1	TRBJ2-3	CATKDADTQYF
TRBV2	TRBJ1-1	CATRSELNTEAFF
TRBV10-3	TRBJ2-7	CAIRGAEPGREQYF
TRBV6-5	TRBJ1-6	CASRDYRLGGSPLHF
TRBV4-2	TRBJ1-6	CASSTLAAGNNSPLHF
TRBV5-1	TRBJ2-6	CASSWGQSSGANVLTF
TRBV19	TRBJ1-5	CASRVSSGGLNQPQHF
TRBV21-1	TRBJ1-5	CASKGPLVADQPQHF
TRBV30	TRBJ1-6	CAWKGQGQGANSPLHF
TRBV19	TRBJ2-1	CASTPGLYNEQFF
TRBV3-1/TRBV3-2	TRBJ2-1	CASGRDRGGNEQFF
TRBV28	TRBJ2-3	CASSLFLGRSTDTQYF
TRBV19	TRBJ2-7	CASSIGAGTYEQYF
TRBV5-8	TRBJ1-5	CASSLWVRSGQPQHF
TRBV2	TRBJ2-1	CASTPGTSSYNEQFF
TRBV6-5	TRBJ1-2	CASSYSWDRGYGYTF
TRBV5-6	TRBJ1-1	CASSLAAGREAFF
TRBV14	TRBJ1-6	CASSQGGFGAALHF
TRBV28	TRBJ2-7	CASSFRTGEQYF
TRBV11-2	TRBJ2-1	CASSLSGSSSYNEQFF
TRBV6-1	TRBJ1-2	CASSESSSAYGYTF
TRBV6-5	TRBJ1-4	CASRYRGVEEKLFF
TRBV5-6	TRBJ1-3	CASSSEISSGNTIYF
TRBV18	TRBJ1-3	CASSPGGSGNTIYF
TRBV6-5	TRBJ1-4	CASTGEGAVEKLFF
TRBV27	TRBJ2-1	CASSSTGGLGNEQFF
TRBV28	TRBJ1-2	CASVAPGTDFYYGYTF
TRBV4-1	TRBJ1-2	CASSQEGRGLGGYTF
TRBV3-1/TRBV3-2	TRBJ1-6	CASSLGQGDSPLHF
TRBV27	TRBJ1-4	CASSFRRGRGQEKLFF
TRBV14	TRBJ1-2	CASSPAGNYGYTF
TRBV20-1	TRBJ1-5	CSASGRGYQPQHF
TRBV5-4	TRBJ2-3	CASSPAPSTDTQYF
TRBV28	TRBJ1-1	CASSLGANTEAFF
TRBV29-1	TRBJ1-2	CSVEGVEGDYGYTF
TRBV28	TRBJ1-6	CASSHGTGNSSPLHF
TRBV2	TRBJ1-3	CASTSGGGPGNTIYF
TRBV9	TRBJ1-4	CASSAMGQGVEQNEKLFF
TRBV6-5	TRBJ1-5	CASLRTGGSNQPQHF
TRBV30	TRBJ2-7	CAWSVDGFYEQYF
TRBV6-5	TRBJ1-2	CASRDRPIYGYTF
TRBV7-3	TRBJ2-1	CASSRGLTGRNEQFF
TRBV7-3	TRBJ2-3	CASSLSGTETDTQYF
TRBV6-5	TRBJ2-5	CASSPIPTGAETQYF